This T cell receptor beta chain was sequenced during a study of blood T cells in healthy people across ages. Whole-study findings and limits: The recorded TCR beta diversity per million T cells decreased in a roughly linear manner with age. There were more naive CD4+ cells and higher diversity in long-lived donors than in aged donors. Reliance upon unsorted PBMCs precluded definitive naive versus antigen-experienced comparison.

Concerning this clonotype itself: The target antigen is unknown.

Germline trimming cut 6 bases from V and 14 bases from J; bases unmatched to any gene: 20. Germline CDR1 DFQATT, CDR2 SNEGSKA (reference sequence). The CDR3 length is 15 residues. Using a J-beta primer mix together with a sample-barcoded 5' primer, a second PCR was run for roughly 6 to 12 cycles. Every molecule of cDNA carried a tag from a template-switch adaptor with 12 random nucleotides. One entry per CDR3 protein, called by TCRdb with MiXCR from the 5' RACE reads. Of fewer than 950,000 distinct CDR3 sequences in the sample, about 53% were seen once. The chain is built from TRBV20-1 and TRBJ2-3, with TRBD2 matching 10 bases. The TCR originated in a man older than 75 in good health. Sequencing was done on a sample of blood. CDR3 coding DNA: TGCAGTGCCGTATCTAGCGGGAGCCAGGGAGGATACGCGTATTTT. This sequence encodes CSAVSSGSQGGYAYF.